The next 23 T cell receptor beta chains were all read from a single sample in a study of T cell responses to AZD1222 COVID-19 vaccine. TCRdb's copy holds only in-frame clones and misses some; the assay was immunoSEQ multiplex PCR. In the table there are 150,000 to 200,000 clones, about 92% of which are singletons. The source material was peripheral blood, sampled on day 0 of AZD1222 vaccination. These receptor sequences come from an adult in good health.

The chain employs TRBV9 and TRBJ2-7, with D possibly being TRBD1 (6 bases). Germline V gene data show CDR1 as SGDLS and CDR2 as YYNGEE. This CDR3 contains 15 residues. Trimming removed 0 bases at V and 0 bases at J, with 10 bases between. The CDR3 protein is CASSVGQADSYEQYF. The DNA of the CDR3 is TGTGCCAGCAGCGTAGGACAGGCCGACTCCTACGAGCAGTACTTC.

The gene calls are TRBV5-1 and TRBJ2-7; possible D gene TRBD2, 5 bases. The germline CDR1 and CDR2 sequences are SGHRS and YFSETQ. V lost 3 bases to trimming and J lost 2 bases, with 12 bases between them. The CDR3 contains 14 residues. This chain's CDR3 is CASSSYDGAYEQYF. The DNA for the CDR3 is TGCGCCAGCAGCTCCTACGACGGGGCCTACGAGCAGTACTTC.

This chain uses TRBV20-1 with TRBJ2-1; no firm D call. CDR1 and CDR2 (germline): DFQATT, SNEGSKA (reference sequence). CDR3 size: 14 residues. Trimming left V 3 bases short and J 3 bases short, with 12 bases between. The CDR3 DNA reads TGCAGTGCTAGTGTCCAGGCAAGCTACAATGAGCAGTTCTTC. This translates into CSASVQASYNEQFF.

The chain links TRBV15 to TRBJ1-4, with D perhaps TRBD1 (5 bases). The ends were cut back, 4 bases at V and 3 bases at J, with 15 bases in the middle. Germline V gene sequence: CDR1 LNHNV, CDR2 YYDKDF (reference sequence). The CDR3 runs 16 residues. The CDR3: CATSTSGSKANEKLFF. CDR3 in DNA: TGTGCCACCAGCACATCAGGGAGTAAAGCTAATGAAAAACTGTTTTTT.

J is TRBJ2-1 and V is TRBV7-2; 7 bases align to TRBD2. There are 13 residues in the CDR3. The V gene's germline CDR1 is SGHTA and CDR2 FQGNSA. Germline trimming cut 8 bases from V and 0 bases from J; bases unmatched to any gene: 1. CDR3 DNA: TGTGCCAGCGGCGGGAGCTCCTACAATGAGCAGTTCTTC. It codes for CASGGSSYNEQFF.

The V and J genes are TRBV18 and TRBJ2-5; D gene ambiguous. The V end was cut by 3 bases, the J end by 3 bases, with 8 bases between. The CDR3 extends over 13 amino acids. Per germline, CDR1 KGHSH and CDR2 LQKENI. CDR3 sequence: CASSPMPEETQYF. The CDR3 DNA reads TGTGCCAGCTCACCTATGCCGGAAGAGACCCAGTACTTC.

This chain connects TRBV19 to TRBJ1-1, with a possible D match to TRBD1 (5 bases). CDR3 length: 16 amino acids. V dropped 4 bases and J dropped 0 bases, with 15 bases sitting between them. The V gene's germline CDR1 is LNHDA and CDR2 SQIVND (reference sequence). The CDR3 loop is CASSTGGGVLNTEAFF. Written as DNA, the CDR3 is TGTGCCAGTAGTACCGGGGGAGGGGTTCTGAACACTGAAGCTTTCTTT.

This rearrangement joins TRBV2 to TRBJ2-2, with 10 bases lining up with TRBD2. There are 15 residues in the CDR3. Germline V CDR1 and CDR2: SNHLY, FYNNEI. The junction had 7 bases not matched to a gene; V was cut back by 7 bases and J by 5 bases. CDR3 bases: TGTGCCAGCACCCCCCAGACTAGCGGGACCGGGGAGCTGTTTTTT. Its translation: CASTPQTSGTGELFF.

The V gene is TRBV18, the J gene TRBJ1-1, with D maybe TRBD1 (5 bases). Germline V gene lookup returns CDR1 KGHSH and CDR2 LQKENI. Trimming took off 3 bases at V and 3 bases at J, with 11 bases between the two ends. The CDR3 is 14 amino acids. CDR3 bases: TGTGCCAGCTCACCCGGGACGCCTGACACTGAAGCTTTCTTT. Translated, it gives CASSPGTPDTEAFF.

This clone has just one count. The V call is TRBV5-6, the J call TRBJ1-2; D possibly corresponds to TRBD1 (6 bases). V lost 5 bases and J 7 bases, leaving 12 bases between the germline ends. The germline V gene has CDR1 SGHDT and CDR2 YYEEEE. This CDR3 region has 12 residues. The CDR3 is CASSTGKGGYTF. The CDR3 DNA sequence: TGTGCCAGCAGTACAGGGAAGGGTGGCTACACCTTC.

CDR3 loop: CASRPTGYNEQFF. The CDR3 DNA is TGTGCCAGCAGACCCACCGGTTACAATGAGCAGTTCTTC. The chain is built from TRBV6-5 and TRBJ2-1; unclear D gene. This CDR3 contains 13 residues. The germline CDR1 and CDR2 sequences are MNHEY and SVGAGI. Trimming cost V 6 bases and J 4 bases, with 10 bases left between them.

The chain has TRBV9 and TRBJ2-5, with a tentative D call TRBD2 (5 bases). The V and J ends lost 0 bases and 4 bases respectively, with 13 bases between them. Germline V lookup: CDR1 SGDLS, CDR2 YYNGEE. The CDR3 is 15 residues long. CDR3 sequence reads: CASSVGRLPGETQYF. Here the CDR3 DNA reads TGTGCCAGCAGCGTAGGTCGACTACCGGGAGAGACCCAGTACTTC.

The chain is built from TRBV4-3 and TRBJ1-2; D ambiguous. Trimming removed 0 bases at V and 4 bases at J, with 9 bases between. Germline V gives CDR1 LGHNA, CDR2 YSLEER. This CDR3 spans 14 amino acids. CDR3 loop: CASSQDTSVYGYTF. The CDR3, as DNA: TGCGCCAGCAGCCAAGATACGAGTGTCTATGGCTACACCTTC.

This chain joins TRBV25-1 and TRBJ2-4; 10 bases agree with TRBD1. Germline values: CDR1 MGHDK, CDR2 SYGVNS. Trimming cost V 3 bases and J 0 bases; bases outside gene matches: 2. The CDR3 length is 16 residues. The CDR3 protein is CASSEDRGIAKNIQYF. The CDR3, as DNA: TGTGCCAGCAGTGAGGACAGGGGGATAGCCAAAAACATTCAGTACTTC.

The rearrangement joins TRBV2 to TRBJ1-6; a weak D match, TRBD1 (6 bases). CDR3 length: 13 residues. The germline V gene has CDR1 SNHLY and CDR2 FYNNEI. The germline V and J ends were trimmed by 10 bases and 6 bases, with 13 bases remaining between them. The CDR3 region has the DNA TGTGCCAACTCCAGGGGACTTAATTCACCCCTCCACTTT. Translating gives CANSRGLNSPLHF.

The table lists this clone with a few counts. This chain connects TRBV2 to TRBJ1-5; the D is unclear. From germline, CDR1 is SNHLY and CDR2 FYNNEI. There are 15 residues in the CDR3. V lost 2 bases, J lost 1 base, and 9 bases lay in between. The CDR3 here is CASSEFQRSNQPQHF. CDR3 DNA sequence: TGTGCCAGCAGTGAATTTCAGAGAAGCAATCAGCCCCAGCATTTT.

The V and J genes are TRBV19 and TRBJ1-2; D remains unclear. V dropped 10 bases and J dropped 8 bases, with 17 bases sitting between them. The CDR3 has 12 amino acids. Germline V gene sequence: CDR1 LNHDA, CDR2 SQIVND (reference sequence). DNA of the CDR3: TGTGCCACCCGGGTCCCAGGTTGGGGCTACACCTTC. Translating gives CATRVPGWGYTF.

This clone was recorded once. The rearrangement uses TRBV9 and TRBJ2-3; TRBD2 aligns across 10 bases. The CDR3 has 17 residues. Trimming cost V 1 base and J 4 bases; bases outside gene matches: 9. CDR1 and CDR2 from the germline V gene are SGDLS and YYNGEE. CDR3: CASSVSVAGGRADTQYF. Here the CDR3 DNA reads TGTGCCAGCAGCGTATCGGTAGCGGGAGGTAGAGCAGATACGCAGTATTTT.

The DNA of the CDR3 is TGTGCCAGCAGTGAAGGTCTAGCGGGAAGGTACCAAGAGACCCAGTACTTC. It is translated as CASSEGLAGRYQETQYF. This rearrangement joins TRBV2 to TRBJ2-5, with 9 bases aligning to TRBD2. The J segment lost 0 bases and the V segment lost 1 base, leaving 6 bases of the junction unmatched. Germline CDR1 and CDR2: SNHLY and FYNNEI. The CDR3 contains 17 residues.

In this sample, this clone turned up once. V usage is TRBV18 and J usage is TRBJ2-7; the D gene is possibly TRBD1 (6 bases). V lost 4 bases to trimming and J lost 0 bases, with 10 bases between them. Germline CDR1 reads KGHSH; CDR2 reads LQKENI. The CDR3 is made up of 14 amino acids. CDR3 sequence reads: CASSQTDSSYEQYF. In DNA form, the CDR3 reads TGTGCCAGCTCACAGACGGACAGCTCCTACGAGCAGTACTTC.

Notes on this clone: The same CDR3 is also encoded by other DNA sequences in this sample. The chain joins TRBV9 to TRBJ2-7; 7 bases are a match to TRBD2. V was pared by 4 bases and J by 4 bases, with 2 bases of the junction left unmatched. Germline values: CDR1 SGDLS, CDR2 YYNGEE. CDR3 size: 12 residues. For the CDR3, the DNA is TGTGCCAGCAGCCCCGGGGGGTACGAGCAGTACTTC. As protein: CASSPGGYEQYF.

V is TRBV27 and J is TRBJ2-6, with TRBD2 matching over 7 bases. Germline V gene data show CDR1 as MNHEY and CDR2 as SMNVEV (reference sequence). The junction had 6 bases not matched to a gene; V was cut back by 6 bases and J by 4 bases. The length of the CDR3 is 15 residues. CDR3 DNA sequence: TGTGCCAGCAGCCGCGGGGGTAGGGGGGCCAACGTCCTGACTTTC. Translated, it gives CASSRGGRGANVLTF.

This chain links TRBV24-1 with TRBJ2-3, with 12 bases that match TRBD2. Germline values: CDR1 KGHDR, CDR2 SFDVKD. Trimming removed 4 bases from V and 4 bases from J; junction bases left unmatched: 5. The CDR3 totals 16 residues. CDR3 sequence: CATSDPTSGGPDTQYF. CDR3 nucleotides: TGTGCCACCAGTGACCCAACTAGCGGGGGGCCAGATACGCAGTATTTT.